This TCR beta chain stems from a study of T cells expressing NK-cell markers (dated by TCRdb to the early 2020s). About the investigation overall: TCR beta-chain repertoires were profiled in sorted CD3+CD56+NKG2C+, CD3+CD56+NKG2C- and CD3+CD56-NKG2C+ T-cell subsets from roughly eight donors. Seven of the eight sequenced donors were HCMV-seropositive and one was HCMV-seronegative. The study sequenced eight donors, all healthy volunteers chosen at random: three men and five women. Illumina HiSeq 2000/2500, MiSeq or NextSeq was used to sequence libraries as 2 x 150 bp reads. What the authors observed across the whole study: Those dominant clonotypes were again the most abundant among CD3+CD56-NKG2C+ cells in four donors, at about 28.3-60.1%. In six donors, the dominant CD3+CD56+NKG2C+ clonotypes were found to rank among the top 10 CD8+ clonotypes and to make up about 1.0-8% of CD8+ T cells. Whether the expanded NKG2C-expressing T cell clones were specific for HCMV antigens remained unclear.

The sequencer was an Illumina HiSeq 2000. TCR beta cDNA libraries were made by 5'RACE template switching that added a universal primer site and unique molecular identifiers. cDNA synthesis was primed from the TCR beta constant segment and was followed by two successive PCR amplification steps. As for the original processing: MIGEC was used to demultiplex reads and group the reads by UMI, and MiTCR was used to assemble and quantify clonotypes. To exclude erroneous sequences, only TCR cDNA sequences supported by at least two reads were retained. Downstream repertoire analysis used the tcR package, and clonotypes were matched across fractions by CDR3 nucleotide sequence plus V segment. Antigen specificity was annotated against VDJdb with VDJmatch, allowing one amino acid substitution in CDR3. TCRdb reanalyzed the reads, keeping one entry per CDR3 protein sequence and omitting DNA. The V and J calls and clone size are TCRdb's, not the authors'. The sample has about 170,000 distinct CDR3 sequences on record. 20% to 25% of the sample belongs to the ten largest clones.

Comments on this clonotype: Its antigen target is currently unknown.

To determine HCMV serostatus, a commercial ELISA kit was used to detect HCMV-specific IgG in serum. Ficoll density gradient centrifugation was used to isolate peripheral blood mononuclear cells from blood. The CDR3 runs 16 residues from the cysteine to the phenylalanine. No DNA is listed. According to the germline V gene, CDR1 reads SGHTA and CDR2 reads FQGTGA. Sequencing used blood T cells: a sorted CD56 or NKG2C T cell subset, CD4+ or CD8+ T cells, or bulk PBMC T cells (not recorded which). This chain joins TRBV7-3 to TRBJ2-3; TCRdb lists TRBD2, though no DNA is available to test this call. This receptor was obtained from a man aged 18 to 69 in good health. The CDR3 region reads CASSLVGSGDTDTQYF. The variable domain in full, with residues beyond the CDR3 obtained from the reference TRBV7-3 and TRBJ2-3 genes, is GAGVSQTPSNKVTEKGKYVELRCDPISGHTALYWYRQSLGQGPEFLIYFQGTGAADDSGLPNDRFFAVRPEGSVSTLKIQRTERGDSAVYLCASSLVGSGDTDTQYFGPGTRLTVL.